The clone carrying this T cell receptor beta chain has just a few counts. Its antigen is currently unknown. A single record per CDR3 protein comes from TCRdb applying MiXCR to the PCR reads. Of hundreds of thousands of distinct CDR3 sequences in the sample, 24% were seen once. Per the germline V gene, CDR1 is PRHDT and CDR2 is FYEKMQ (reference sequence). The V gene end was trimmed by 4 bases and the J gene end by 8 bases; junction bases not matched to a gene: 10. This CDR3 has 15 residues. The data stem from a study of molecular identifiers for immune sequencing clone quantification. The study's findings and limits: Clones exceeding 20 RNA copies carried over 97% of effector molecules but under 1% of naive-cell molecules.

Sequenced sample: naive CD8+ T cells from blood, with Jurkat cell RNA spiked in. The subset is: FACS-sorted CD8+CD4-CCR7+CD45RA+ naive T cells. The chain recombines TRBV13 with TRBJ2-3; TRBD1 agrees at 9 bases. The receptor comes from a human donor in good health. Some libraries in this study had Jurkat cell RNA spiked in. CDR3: CASSSTGTGYVTQYF. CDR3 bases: TGTGCCAGCAGCTCGACCGGGACAGGGTACGTTACGCAGTATTTT.